One T cell receptor beta chain is described in this entry. Its specificity is unknown. CDR3 size: 18 residues. Per germline, CDR1 LNHDA and CDR2 SQIVND (reference sequence). Trimming removed 4 bases from V and 1 base from J, with 22 bases in between. The data originate from a study of Ad26.COV2.S vaccination and SARS-CoV-2 variants. Study-wide context: In the study, Ad26.COV2.S was injected intramuscularly once, or twice 56 days apart.

The treatment here: approximately 18 received Ad26.COV2.S at low or high dose, single or two shots; a few received placebo; per-sample allocation not given. Each sample was drawn 63 days after the first injection (of vaccine or placebo). This vaccine is an Ad26 vector that expresses the Wuhan-strain SARS-CoV-2 spike. Study-wide results and caveats: Measurements of TCR breadth and depth may have given underestimates of the total T cell responses. Recipients of either vaccine or placebo displayed similar breadth of non-spike TCRs.

Repertoires were generated with immunoSEQ multiplex PCR, while TCRdb's copy carries only in-frame clones and drops some. The sample has about 400,000 clones, approximately 90% seen once. This sequence joins TRBV19 and TRBJ1-2; D remains unclear. The TCR originated in a person aged 18-60 years who received the Ad26.COV2.S COVID-19 vaccine or a placebo. Sequences were derived from peripheral blood, sampled in a trial of Ad26.COV2.S vaccine versus placebo. Here the CDR3 reads CASSTGSGLGLSNYGYTF. DNA for the CDR3: TGTGCCAGTAGTACGGGGAGTGGCCTGGGTTTGAGTAACTATGGCTACACCTTC.